The TCR beta chain described here comes from a study of cytomegalovirus exposure and HLA in healthy donors (dated by TCRdb to about 2017). Study-wide context: According to an earlier analysis of 550 to 700 of the donors, some 170 million T cells yielded 90 million to 140 million unique TCR beta sequences and 276 Gb of sequence data. To predict cytomegalovirus infection status, the study brought together high-throughput TCR immunosequencing, statistical association of individual TCRs with disease status, and machine learning. All discovery cohort repertoires had been generated on a single sequencing platform. The study aimed to test whether signatures of past pathogen exposure could be identified by cataloging public T cell receptors. A later analysis re-examined previously published TCR beta repertoires from around 670 donors and added high-resolution HLA genotyping to investigate patterns of TCR occurrence. In the later analysis, no new phenotypic data were used to find candidate immune exposures; instead, reliance was placed on TCR beta sequences and their occurrence across donors. Genome-wide SNP genotypes for about 60% of the roughly 700 donors were used in a later genetic analysis, which treated that subset as a discovery cohort. Along with the roughly 700-subject first cohort, a separate validation cohort of over a hundred different subjects was used. An earlier analysis of 587 of the donors used high-throughput TCR beta sequencing to judge whether each TCR beta V gene segment behaved as functional or pseudogenic. Because of strong linkage in the cohort, a few DR-DQ haplotypes were treated as single units for association and clustering. Among the roughly 370 genotyped donors, about 85% belonged to the genetic ancestry cluster associated with self-reported Caucasian donors. Among 398 genotyped donors of the cohort, an average of 235,054 unique TCR beta nucleotide sequences were sequenced per donor, roughly a sixth of them non-productive. Both class I and class II loci were covered by HLA typing, at four-digit resolution. Typing coverage differed by locus: A, B, C, DRB1 and DQB1 were typed in roughly 620-630 donors, DQA1 in 500 to 550, DPA1 in around 600, and DPB1 in approximately 450. An early release covering about 600 HLA-typed donors comprised approximately 300 gigabases of sequencing data and around 85 million unique TCR sequences. Alongside the repertoire data, information on donor age, sex, ethnicity and CMV serostatus was compiled. The study profiled the T cell repertoires of about 640 subjects by immunosequencing and related them to cytomegalovirus serostatus. Results the study describes overall, beyond this receptor: According to a later genetic analysis, donors in an Asian-associated ancestry cluster had fewer N-insertions in productive TCRs than the roughly 660-donor mean. A few of the identified cytomegalovirus-associated TCR beta chains were confirmed in vitro to be specific for cytomegalovirus antigens. Sequencing depth was assumed to be roughly uniform across donors in the presence/absence analyses, though that assumption may not hold. An earlier analysis of 587 of the donors showed that most TCR beta V segments appeared in productive rearrangements either about 87% or about 30% of the time, which broadly matched IMGT annotations. According to a later analysis, TCR association rates differed among HLA loci, with DRB1 alleles showing the most associated TCRs and HLA-C alleles showing the fewest. Correlated functional status among segregating V segments might reflect linkage disequilibrium, but an unknown experimental factor could not be ruled out. According to the authors, the approach could potentially be generalized to other disease states and immunological phenotypes. This cohort had only TCR beta chains sequenced, and the lack of alpha or paired-chain data limited which features could be detected. A later genetic analysis associated a missense DCLRE1C variant with V-gene and J-gene trimming of TCR beta chains, and an independent cohort replicated the association. In a later analysis, HLA-associated TCR beta chains were found to be more clonally expanded and to have lower generation probabilities than equally common non-associated chains. At a false discovery rate of 0.05, a later analysis linked 15,000 to 20,000 TCR beta sequences to specific HLA alleles. Strong co-occurrence of HLA alleles, especially DR and DQ, made assigning TCR associations to individual alleles difficult. A later analysis reported that several top co-occurrence clusters appeared linked to parvovirus B19, influenza, CMV and Epstein-Barr virus. Across donors, most TCR sequences were observed very rarely, whereas some public TCRs were present in many individuals. Most CMV-associated TCR beta chains appeared to be HLA-restricted in a later analysis, and the HLA associations seemed to be driven largely by CMV exposure. The study gave a list of 150 to 200 TCR beta chains associated with cytomegalovirus. Some IMGT-functional V segments, including TRBV6-2 and TRBV6-3, could not be told apart with the 87-base-pair reads, so those segments were excluded. A further reported finding was that TCR beta sequences accurately predicted the HLA-A and HLA-B alleles for most subjects in the first cohort. Because HLA typing was missing for some donors at each locus, association tests included only the typed subset. Because counts were too low, about 18 rarely observed V segments, including chromosome 9 orphons, were left out of the earlier analysis of roughly 600 of the donors. Cytomegalovirus status was reported to be diagnosed by the classifier with high specificity and sensitivity in both the original and validation cohorts. The sequencing pipeline was judged likely to have produced a cluster of highly shared sequence variants as a technical artifact. Immune exposure information for the cohort was limited to CMV serostatus.

Including the terminal cysteine and phenylalanine, the CDR3 comprises 15 residues. The entry retains the CDR3 DNA only, 45 bases that are in frame from base 1. The germline V end is reduced by 3 bases and the J end by 4 bases; junction bases left unmatched: 6. Reading the germline V gene gives CDR1 SGHDN and CDR2 FVKESK. The library was generated by the immunoSEQ multiplex PCR assay. For the multiplex PCR, a mixture combining 60 forward primers for TCR Vbeta segments and 13 reverse primers for TCR Jbeta segments was used. The CDR3 region of rearranged TCR beta genes was amplified from genomic DNA by a multiplex PCR assay. The amplified TCR beta libraries were sequenced on the Illumina HiSeq System as 87-base-pair reads. The paper's data handling went like this. A later analysis tallied around 87 million unique TCR beta chains across the 610 or so repertoires, and about 10 million of those chains were shared by two or more donors. Raw reads were error-corrected and collapsed into unique sequences by a nearest-neighbor algorithm in which closely related sequences were merged to remove PCR and sequencing errors. V, D and J gene segments were assigned by aligning CDR3 sequences to IMGT reference sequences. For a sequence to be retained, a match of at least six nucleotides was required to both a V gene segment and a J gene segment. A rearrangement counted as productive if the CDR3 had no stop codons and remained in frame with V and J, and every other rearrangement counted as non-productive. CDR3 was defined according to IMGT convention as the region running from the second conserved V-encoded cysteine to the conserved J-encoded phenylalanine. Sequences without an unambiguous match to a single V gene segment were excluded from the earlier analysis of about 600 of the donors. In an earlier analysis of 587 of the donors, a V segment was called functional when productive rearrangements were above 56.7%, and segregating when the standard deviation between donors exceeded 5%. A statistical classification framework was built to diagnose cytomegalovirus status from the catalog of TCR beta chain sequences. In a later analysis, V and J genes were assigned by comparing TCR nucleotide sequences against IMGT/GENE-DB human TR gene sequences. The TCRdist pipeline was used in a later analysis to assign CDR3 sequences and most-parsimonious VDJ recombination scenarios. In a later analysis, each TCR beta chain was defined by its CDR3 amino acid sequence together with its V-gene family, and reads without a unique V-gene family were excluded. As a way to deal with suspected cross-contamination and a sequencing artifact, a later analysis dropped 640 or so nucleotide sequences that were highly shared and had low generation probability. In a later analysis, a clonal expansion index was calculated for each public chain from normalized within-repertoire ranks of inferred template counts. In a later analysis, generation probabilities were computed with a VDJ recombination model fitted to out-of-frame rearrangements, and the resulting probabilities were checked against IGoR. Hypergeometric tests were used in a later analysis to score TCR-TCR, TCR-HLA and TCR-CMV co-occurrence, with a repertoire-size bias correction applied to the TCR pairs. False discovery rates were estimated in a later analysis by permuting HLA or CMV assignments 20 times. A later analysis grouped co-occurring TCRs with DBSCAN, adding TCRdist sequence similarity when clustering within HLA-allele-positive subsets. For co-occurrence clustering, repertoires with fewer than 30,000 or more than 120,000 public chains were excluded, along with a handful of repertoires with anomalous nucleotide sharing. In its TCRdb copy, this immuneACCESS table keeps in-frame sequences only and misses some clones. Where compared with another copy, unresolved V genes explain less than half of these, and the others have no known cause. V, J and clone size derive from that table, while D and trimming were established from the DNA sequence. The sample contains more than 80,000 clones, 78% of them found a single time. The ten largest clones represent around 6.4% of the sample.

In total, 630 or so healthy bone marrow donors made up the cohort. All cohort members were sampled while nominally healthy, although unrecorded immune exposures were likely present. The donor was CMV seropositive and was included in the group of 300 or so seropositive cohort members. Each donor provided a peripheral blood sample, and peripheral blood mononuclear cells were used for TCR beta sequencing. Genomic DNA was extracted from the blood cell samples with the Qiagen DNeasy Blood Extraction Kit. Remarks on this clone: Its antigen remains undetermined. No qualities accompany the bases; no much larger clone lies one base away.

The receptor was derived from a man aged 18-30 years in good health and CMV-seropositive. The sample comprised PBMCs. The sequence joins TRBV14 to TRBJ2-5, with TRBD1 identical over 9 junction bases. The CDR3 reads CASSQWTGAGETQYF. In nucleotides, the sequence is TGTGCCAGCAGCCAGTGGACAGGGGCGGGAGAGACCCAGTACTTC. The variable domain in full, with residues beyond the CDR3 obtained from the reference TRBV14 and TRBJ2-5 genes, is EAGVTQFPSHSVIEKGQTVTLRCDPISGHDNLYWYRRVMGKEIKFLLHFVKESKQDESGMPNNRFLAERTGGTYSTLKVQPAELEDSGVYFCASSQWTGAGETQYFGPGTRLLVL.